Below, 6 T cell receptor beta chains from the same sample are listed, as sequenced in a study of vaccination and CD4 T cells after COVID-19 (dated by TCRdb to between 2022 and 2023). This sample's treatment or condition label indicates: roughly 11-day PBMC culture with coronavirus spike peptide pools or control peptides (ViraFEST assay). CD4+ T cells from unexposed donors were collected before the COVID-19 pandemic (2011-2018). No antigen is known for these receptors. Library method: PCR. Sequencing was carried out with an Illumina iSeq 100. DNA from cultured CD4+ T cells was subjected to TCR sequencing with the Oncomine TCR Beta short-read assay at the Johns Hopkins FTIC core. TCRdb trimmed the raw reads at Q25, called clones with MiXCR and kept productive beta chains. Rows merge per CDR3 protein into single entries with the most common DNA and genes. For this sample the table gives more than 5,000 distinct CDR3 sequences, of which roughly 66% were detected only once. The ten largest account for roughly half of the sample.

The sample taken for sequencing was CD4+ T cells from blood, cultured in vitro. The receptor source for this set is a human donor in good health.

This clonotype came up a few times. The V and J genes are TRBV7-9 and TRBJ2-4; 10 bases are a match to TRBD2. Trimming at V came to 5 bases and at J to 0 bases, leaving 7 bases not matched to a gene. The CDR3 consists of 17 residues. CDR1 is SEHNR, CDR2 FQNEAQ, per germline (reference sequence). The chain's CDR3 is CASSPGLAALAKNIQYF. DNA for the CDR3: TGTGCCAGCAGCCCCGGACTAGCGGCCTTAGCCAAAAACATTCAGTACTTC.

This chain links TRBV11-2 with TRBJ2-5; D possibly corresponds to TRBD1 (5 bases). Trimming removed 5 bases from V and 2 bases from J, with 18 bases in between. The germline CDR1 and CDR2 sequences are SGHAT and FQNNGV. The CDR3 totals 16 residues. The CDR3, as DNA: TGTGCCAGCAGCCCCCGGGCAGGGTTACTTCAAGAGACCCAGTACTTC. It yields the protein CASSPRAGLLQETQYF.

This clonotype was counted only a few times. This rearrangement joins TRBV20-1 to TRBJ1-2, with a weak D call TRBD1 (5 bases). The CDR3 totals 14 residues. Looked up from germline, CDR1 is DFQATT and CDR2 is SNEGSKA (reference sequence). V lost 3 bases to trimming and J lost 11 bases, with 22 bases between them. DNA for the CDR3: TGCAGTGCTAGCCGTGACGGTCAGGGTGGACGGTACACCTTC. It yields the protein CSASRDGQGGRYTF.

The chain employs TRBV12-3 or TRBV12-4 and TRBJ1-5, with 9 bases matching TRBD1. After removal of 5 bases from V and 2 bases from J, the junction contained 13 bases not matched to a gene. The CDR3 runs to 18 residues. CDR3 bases: TGTGCCAGCAGTCTTACCGGGGACAGGGCCCCTGGCAATCAGCCCCAGCATTTT. This gives the protein CASSLTGDRAPGNQPQHF.

The CDR3 DNA sequence: TGTGCCAGCAGTTACCAGGGCGGGACAGGGACTCACAATCAGCCCCAGCATTTT. Translation gives CASSYQGGTGTHNQPQHF. V usage is TRBV6-2 or TRBV6-3 and J usage is TRBJ1-5; 9 nucleotides agree with TRBD1. This CDR3 spans 18 amino acids. Germline V gene data show CDR1 as MNHEY and CDR2 as SVGEGT. V trimming: 2 bases; J trimming: 3 bases; junction bases outside the gene matches: 11.

A single count supports this clonotype. The genes are TRBV15 and TRBJ2-3; maybe TRBD2 (5 bases). V was cut by 5 bases and J by 1 base, with 10 bases left in between. The CDR3 covers 14 residues. Germline V lookup: CDR1 LNHNV, CDR2 YYDKDF (reference sequence). The CDR3: CATSVGSGTDTQYF. The CDR3 region has the DNA TGTGCCACCAGCGTTGGTAGCGGCACAGATACGCAGTATTTT.